This T cell receptor beta chain was identified in a study of shared clonotypes between healthy human individuals. On the study more broadly: Donors had three CD4 naive, three CD4 memory, two CD8 naive and one CD8 memory plate apiece.

About this clone itself: The target antigen is unknown.

Study-wide findings and caveats: Generally, naive subsets came out with larger estimated richness than memory subsets.

Naive CD8 populations comprised CD45RO-negative cells positively selected for CCR7, excluding terminally differentiated effector memory CD45RA+ cells. Donors, healthy HIV-negative adults, lacked recent acute infections or vaccinations. Trimming left V 3 bases short and J 1 base short, with 16 bases between. The CDR3 has 17 residues. Germline loops: CDR1 MDHEN, CDR2 SYDVKM. Here immunoSEQ multiplex PCR was the method, and the copy in TCRdb shows in-frame clones only, minus some. The sample includes some 2.1 million clones, around 93% of them seen just once. The sequence derives from a man in his late teens or twenties in good health. Some clones in this sample may be carry-over from other donors' samples. Sample: naive CD8+ T cells from PBMCs. V usage is TRBV28 and J usage is TRBJ1-5; D unresolved. The CDR3: CASSLPALRGSNQPQHF. In DNA, the CDR3 is TGTGCCAGCAGTTTGCCCGCCCTACGCGGAAGCAATCAGCCCCAGCATTTT.